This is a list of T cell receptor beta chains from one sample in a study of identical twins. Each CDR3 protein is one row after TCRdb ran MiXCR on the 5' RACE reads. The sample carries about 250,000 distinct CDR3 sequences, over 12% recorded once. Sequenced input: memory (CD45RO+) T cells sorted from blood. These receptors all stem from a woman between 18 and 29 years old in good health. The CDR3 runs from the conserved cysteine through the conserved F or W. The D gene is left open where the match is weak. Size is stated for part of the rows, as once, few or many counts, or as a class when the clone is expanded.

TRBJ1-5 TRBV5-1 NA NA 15 TGCGCCAGCAGCTTGGCCGGGGGTATGGATCAGCCCCAGCATTTT CASSLAGGMDQPQHF
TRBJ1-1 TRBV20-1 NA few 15 TGCAGTGCTAAACCAATGGGGAAGGGAGGGACTGAAGCTTTCTTT CSAKPMGKGGTEAFF
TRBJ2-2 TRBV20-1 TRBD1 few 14 TGCAGTGCCAACTCACAGGGGTATGGCGGGGAGCTGTTTTTT CSANSQGYGGELFF
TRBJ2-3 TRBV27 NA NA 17 TGTGCCAGCAGTTTTGGACGGGCCAGAAGGAACACAGATACGCAGTATTTT CASSFGRARRNTDTQYF
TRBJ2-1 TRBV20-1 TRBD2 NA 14 TGCAGTGGGTCAGGTAGCGGGAGGTACAATGAGCAGTTCTTC CSGSGSGRYNEQFF
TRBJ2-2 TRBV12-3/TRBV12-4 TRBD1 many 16 TGTGCCAGCAGTTTCGCGGGACAGGGTCAGACCGGGGAGCTGTTTTTT CASSFAGQGQTGELFF
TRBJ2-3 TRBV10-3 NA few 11 TGTGCCACCCTCCGCACAGATACGCAGTATTTT CATLRTDTQYF
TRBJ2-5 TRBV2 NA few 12 TGTGCCAGCCGTCCGGTCCGCGAGACCCAGTACTTC CASRPVRETQYF
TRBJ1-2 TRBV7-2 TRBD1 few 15 TGTGCCAGCAGCTTGGCTGGGACAGGGCTGTATGGCTACACCTTC CASSLAGTGLYGYTF
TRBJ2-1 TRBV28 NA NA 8 TGTGCCAGCAGTTTAAAGTTCTTC CASSLKFF
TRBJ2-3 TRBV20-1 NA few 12 TGCAGTGCTAGCCAGGAAACAGATACGCAGTATTTT CSASQETDTQYF
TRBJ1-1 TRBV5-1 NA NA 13 TGCGCCAGCGTGGGACTCCGGAACACTGAAGCTTTCTTT CASVGLRNTEAFF
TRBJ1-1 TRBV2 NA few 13 TGTGCCAGCAGTGAAGATAGTGGGAGCGGAGCTTTCTTT CASSEDSGSGAFF
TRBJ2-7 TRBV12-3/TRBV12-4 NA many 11 TGTGCCAGCAGTCCCCTGCGCGAGCAGTACTTC CASSPLREQYF
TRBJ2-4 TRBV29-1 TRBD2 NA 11 TGCAGCGTTGAAGCCCAAGGACTAGGGTACTTC CSVEAQGLGYF
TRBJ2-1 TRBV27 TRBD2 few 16 TGTGCCAGCAGACGGACTAGCGGGAGGGACTACAATGAGCAGTTCTTC CASRRTSGRDYNEQFF
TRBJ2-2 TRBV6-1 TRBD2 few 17 TGTGCCAGCAGTGAAGCGCAGGTGACTAGCAACACCGGGGAGCTGTTTTTT CASSEAQVTSNTGELFF
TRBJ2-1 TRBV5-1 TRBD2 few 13 TGCGCCAGCAGCGAAGGGACTAGCAGTGAGCAGTTCTTC CASSEGTSSEQFF
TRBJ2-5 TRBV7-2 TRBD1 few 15 TGTGCCAGCAGCTTAATGGGGACAGACCAAGAGACCCAGTACTTC CASSLMGTDQETQYF
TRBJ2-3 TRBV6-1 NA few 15 TGTGCCAGCAGTCGTTGGAGGGCGAGCACAGATACGCAGTATTTT CASSRWRASTDTQYF
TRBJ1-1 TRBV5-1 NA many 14 TGCGCCAGCAGCTTGACAGAAGTGGGCACTGAAGCTTTCTTT CASSLTEVGTEAFF
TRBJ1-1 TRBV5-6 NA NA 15 TGTGCCAGCAGCTTGGTCGGACATAAGAACACTGAAGCTTTCTTT CASSLVGHKNTEAFF
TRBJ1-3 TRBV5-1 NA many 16 TGCGCCAGCAGCTCTGGACGGACTTACTCTGGAAACACCATATATTTT CASSSGRTYSGNTIYF
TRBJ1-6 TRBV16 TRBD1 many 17 TGTGCCAGCAGCCAAGGACAGGGTAGCACCTATAATTCACCCCTCCACTTT CASSQGQGSTYNSPLHF
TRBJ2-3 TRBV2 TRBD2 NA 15 TGTGCCAGCACCACACGGCGTCGGGGGGGAGATACGCAGTATTTT CASTTRRRGGDTQYF
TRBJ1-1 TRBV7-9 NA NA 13 TGTGCCACTCGGCAGGGGACGGGCACTGAAGCTTTCTTT CATRQGTGTEAFF
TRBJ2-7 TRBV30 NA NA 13 TGTGCCTGCCTTAAGGACAGCAACTACGAGCAGTACTTC CACLKDSNYEQYF
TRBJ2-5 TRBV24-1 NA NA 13 TGTGCCACCAGTGATTTTAGGACAGAGACCCAGTACTTC CATSDFRTETQYF
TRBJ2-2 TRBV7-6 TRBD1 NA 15 TGTGCCAGCAGCACCCGGACAGGACACACCGGGGAGCTGTTTTTT CASSTRTGHTGELFF
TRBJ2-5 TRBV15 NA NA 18 TGTGCCGCCAGCAGAGATTTTGGAGGGGCAGGGGCCGGAGAGACCCAGTACTTC CAASRDFGGAGAGETQYF
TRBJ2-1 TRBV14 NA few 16 TGTGCCAGCAGCCAGGCTAGGGGAAATGGCTACAATGAGCAGTTCTTC CASSQARGNGYNEQFF
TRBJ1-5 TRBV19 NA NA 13 TGTGCCAGTAGTGACAGGCTGAATCAGCCCCAGCATTTT CASSDRLNQPQHF
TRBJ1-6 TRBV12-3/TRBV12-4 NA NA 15 TGTGCCAGCAGCCCCCGGGGCAGGTTAAATTCACCCCTCCACTTT CASSPRGRLNSPLHF
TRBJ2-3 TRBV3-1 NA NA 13 TGTGCCAGCAGCCAATTGCGGTCAGATACGCAGTATTTT CASSQLRSDTQYF
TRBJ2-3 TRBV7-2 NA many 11 TGTGCCAGCAGCCCGAAGGATACGCAGTATTTT CASSPKDTQYF
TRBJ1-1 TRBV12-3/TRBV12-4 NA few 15 TGTGCCAGCAGCCCCTGGGGCGGATTGAACACTGAAGCTTTCTTT CASSPWGGLNTEAFF
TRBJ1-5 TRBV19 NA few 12 TGTGCCGGAGGGGTGAGAAATCAGCCCCAGCATTTT CAGGVRNQPQHF
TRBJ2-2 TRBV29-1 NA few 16 TGCAGCGCCAAAGCACCGACTAGTTCGAACACCGGGGAGCTGTTTTTT CSAKAPTSSNTGELFF
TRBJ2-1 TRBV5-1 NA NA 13 TGCGCCAGCAGCCCCCAGGAGGGAAATGAGCAGTTCTTC CASSPQEGNEQFF
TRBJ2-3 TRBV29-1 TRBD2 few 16 TGCAGCGTCGATATGGGGGCTAGCGGGGGCACAGATACGCAGTATTTT CSVDMGASGGTDTQYF
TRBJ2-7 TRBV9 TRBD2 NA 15 TGTGCCAGCAGCAGGGAACCTAGCGGGAGCAACGAGCAGTACTTC CASSREPSGSNEQYF
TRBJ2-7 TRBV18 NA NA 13 TGTGCCAGCTCACTCGCCCCCTCTGACGAGCAGTACTTC CASSLAPSDEQYF
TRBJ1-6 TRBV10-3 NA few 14 TGTGCCATCAGTGAGTCTGGGGGTAATTCACCCCTCCACTTT CAISESGGNSPLHF
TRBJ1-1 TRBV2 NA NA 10 TGTGCCACCGAAGGGAGAGAAGCTTTCTTT CATEGREAFF
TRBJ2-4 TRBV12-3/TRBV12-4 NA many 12 TGTGCCAGCGGGGCTCTTGGAAACATTCAGTACTTC CASGALGNIQYF
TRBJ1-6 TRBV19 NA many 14 TGTGCCAGTAGGACGATAGAAGGCGGCCTAGCCCTCCACTTT CASRTIEGGLALHF
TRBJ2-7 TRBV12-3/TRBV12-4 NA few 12 TGTGCCAGCAGCCAACATCGGGGAGAGCAGTACTTC CASSQHRGEQYF
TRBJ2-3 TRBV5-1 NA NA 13 TGCGCCAGCAAGGACGGACCTACAGATACGCAGTATTTT CASKDGPTDTQYF
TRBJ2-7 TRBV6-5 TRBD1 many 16 TGTGCCAGCAGTTACTCCTGGCCGGGACAGGGTGACGAGCAGTACTTC CASSYSWPGQGDEQYF
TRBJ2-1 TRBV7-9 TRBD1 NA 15 TGTGCCAGCACCCCTTCAGGGACAGGGGGCGAATCGCAGTTCTTC CASTPSGTGGESQFF
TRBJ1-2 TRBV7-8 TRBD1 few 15 TGTGCCAGCAGCCTAGGGGACAGGAGCGGTTATGGCTACACCTTC CASSLGDRSGYGYTF